A single sample is the source of the 29 T cell receptor beta chains below, sequenced in a study of T-cell memory formation after mild COVID-19. One entry per CDR3 protein, called by TCRdb with MiXCR from the 5' RACE reads. The sample records hundreds of thousands of distinct CDR3 sequences, roughly 20% being singletons. Source material: PBMCs or a T cell subset sorted from them (not recorded which). The receptor source for this set is an adult woman who had mild COVID-19 (a few samples of this study predate the infection). Cell type and time point are not known.

The rearrangement joins TRBV19 to TRBJ2-3; a possible D gene is TRBD1 (6 bases). Germline CDR1 reads LNHDA; CDR2 reads SQIVND (reference sequence). CDR3 length: 16 amino acids. V gave up 4 bases and J gave up 5 bases, with 19 bases separating them. CDR3 sequence (DNA): TGTGCCAGTAGTACGGGACAAACGGCGGCGCTAGATACGCAGTATTTT. Translation gives CASSTGQTAALDTQYF.

The chain joins TRBV25-1 to TRBJ1-1; no clear D. Germline-derived CDR1 and CDR2 are MGHDK and SYGVNS. The length of the CDR3 is 17 residues. Trimming pared 4 bases from V and 4 bases from J, leaving 22 bases between. CDR3: CASSAMGGPDLSTEAFF. The DNA of the CDR3 is TGTGCCAGCAGTGCCATGGGTGGCCCCGATCTAAGCACTGAAGCTTTCTTT.

This clonotype was seen a handful of times. This chain joins TRBV4-2 and TRBJ1-1, with unresolved D. The CDR3 is made up of 15 amino acids. Trimming left V 1 base short and J 0 bases short, with 9 bases between. In germline, CDR1 is LGHNA, CDR2 YNFKEQ. CDR3 bases: TGTGCCAGCAGCCAAGCGAGCAGCTTGAACACTGAAGCTTTCTTT. This sequence encodes CASSQASSLNTEAFF.

This clonotype was recorded a few times. This chain joins TRBV20-1 and TRBJ2-1; TRBD2 matches 7 bases. The CDR3 runs 12 residues. Germline V gene sequence: CDR1 DFQATT, CDR2 SNEGSKA (reference sequence). The V segment lost 7 bases and the J segment 5 bases; nucleotides outside the gene matches: 5. CDR3 amino acids: CSGLGGNNEQFF. The CDR3, as DNA: TGCAGTGGGTTGGGGGGGAACAATGAGCAGTTCTTC.

This clonotype was observed many times. This chain connects TRBV5-1 to TRBJ2-7, with TRBD1 matching 9 bases. This CDR3 contains 14 residues. Germline CDR1 SGHRS, CDR2 YFSETQ. Unmatched junction bases numbered 3, after V lost 3 bases and J lost 2 bases. CDR3 bases: TGCGCCAGCAGCTCGGGACAGGGAGCCTACGAGCAGTACTTC. As protein: CASSSGQGAYEQYF.

The rearrangement joins TRBV12-3 or TRBV12-4 to TRBJ2-5; 9 bases agree with TRBD2. The V segment lost 3 bases and the J segment 5 bases; nucleotides outside the gene matches: 10. The CDR3 runs to 16 residues. The CDR3 sequence is CASSLQSGRLVETQYF. As DNA, the CDR3 is TGTGCCAGCAGTTTGCAGAGCGGGAGGCTTGTGGAGACCCAGTACTTC.

The DNA of the CDR3 is TGTGCCACCAGTGGACAGTCCTACCCCCACGAGCAGTACTTC. Translated, it gives CATSGQSYPHEQYF. The genes are TRBV24-1 and TRBJ2-7; a weak D match, TRBD1 (5 bases). The V end was cut by 5 bases, the J end by 5 bases, with 15 bases between. The CDR3 has 14 residues. Germline loops: CDR1 KGHDR, CDR2 SFDVKD.

This rearrangement joins TRBV29-1 to TRBJ1-2; 9 bases align to TRBD1. V lost 6 bases, J lost 2 bases, and 7 bases stayed unmatched. The CDR3 covers 14 residues. Germline CDR1 reads SQVTM; CDR2 reads ANQGSEA. The DNA of the CDR3 is TGCAGCGTCGAAAGAGGACAGGGGAACTATGGCTACACCTTC. Its translation is CSVERGQGNYGYTF.

This clonotype has only a few counts. V is TRBV29-1 and J is TRBJ2-5; 13 bases fit TRBD2. V lost 3 bases and J lost 1; bases outside the gene matches: 8. The CDR3 sequence is 17 residues long. Germline CDR1 SQVTM, CDR2 ANQGSEA. The CDR3 sequence: CSVEGLAGKGIQETQYF. The CDR3 region has the DNA TGCAGCGTTGAGGGACTAGCGGGAAAGGGGATCCAAGAGACCCAGTACTTC. The whole variable domain, filled in from reference TRBV29-1 and TRBJ2-5, reads SAVISQKPSRDICQRGTSLTIQCQVDSQVTMMFWYRQQPGQSLTLIATANQGSEATYESGFVIDKFPISRPNLTFSTLTVSNMSPEDSSIYLCSVEGLAGKGIQETQYFGPGTRLLVL.

This clonotype was seen only once. The V and J genes are TRBV20-1 and TRBJ2-4; TRBD1 is a possible D gene (6 bases). The germline V and J ends were trimmed by 0 bases and 7 bases, with 16 bases remaining between them. The CDR3 has 15 amino acids. Germline V gene lookup returns CDR1 DFQATT and CDR2 SNEGSKA (reference sequence). The CDR3 DNA reads TGCAGTGCTAGAGATCTACAGGGCACCACGAACATTCAGTACTTC. Translated, it gives CSARDLQGTTNIQYF.

This clonotype has more than one count but fewer than ten. The rearrangement uses TRBV4-3 and TRBJ2-3, with 10 bases fitting TRBD2. The CDR3 has 19 residues. Germline V gene sequence: CDR1 LGHNA, CDR2 YSLEER. V lost 0 bases and J lost 2; bases outside the gene matches: 11. CDR3: CASSQEIERTSGFTDTQYF. In DNA form, the CDR3 reads TGCGCCAGCAGCCAAGAGATAGAGAGGACTAGCGGATTCACAGATACGCAGTATTTT.

This clonotype was recorded many times. V is TRBV27 and J is TRBJ2-2; a weak D match, TRBD2 (7 bases). Trimming shortened V by 7 bases and J by 7 bases, and 25 bases separated the two germline ends. The CDR3 is made up of 17 amino acids. Germline V gives CDR1 MNHEY, CDR2 SMNVEV (reference sequence). The CDR3 is CASTSPGGGGFVGELFF. The CDR3 coding sequence is TGTGCCAGCACTTCCCCAGGAGGGGGGGGCTTCGTCGGGGAGCTGTTTTTT.

The genes are TRBV6-5 and TRBJ2-1; possible D gene TRBD2, 6 bases. The CDR3 consists of 14 residues. Deletions cut 0 bases from V and 5 bases from J, with 8 bases between. The germline CDR1 and CDR2 sequences are MNHEY and SVGAGI. CDR3 DNA: TGTGCCAGCAGTTACTCGGCGGGAAACAATGAGCAGTTCTTC. Translated, it gives CASSYSAGNNEQFF.

CDR3 coding DNA: TGCGCCAGCAGCCCGGACGGGGGAATTATGAACACTGAAGCTTTCTTT. Translated: CASSPDGGIMNTEAFF. This chain joins TRBV5-1 and TRBJ1-1, with a possible D match to TRBD1 (5 bases). The CDR3 length is 16 residues. The V gene's germline CDR1 is SGHRS and CDR2 YFSETQ. The germline V and J ends were trimmed by 4 bases and 0 bases, with 16 bases remaining between them.

The chain uses TRBV20-1 and TRBJ1-1, with no clear D. CDR1 is DFQATT and CDR2 is SNEGSKA in the germline V gene (reference sequence). The length of the CDR3 is 11 residues. Trimming removed 3 bases from V and 7 bases from J, with 9 bases in between. CDR3 nucleotides: TGCAGTGCTAGGTACTTGGGTGAAGCTTTCTTT. This codes for CSARYLGEAFF.

This clonotype was found once. The chain's CDR3 is CASSQLPSTSDTDTQYF. The CDR3, as DNA: TGCGCCAGCAGCCAACTCCCGTCCACTAGCGATACAGATACGCAGTATTTT. J is TRBJ2-3 and V is TRBV4-1, with 7 positions matching TRBD2. The CDR3 is made up of 17 amino acids. The germline V gene has CDR1 MGHRA and CDR2 YSYEKL. J gave up 3 bases and V 2 bases, and 11 bases lay outside the gene matches.

This clonotype was detected a few times. A read error may be the cause here, since a much bigger clone is one base away. This chain links TRBV6-1 with TRBJ2-5; D gene unclear. The germline CDR1 and CDR2 sequences are MNHNS and SASEGT. Trimming shortened V by 6 bases and J by 0 bases, and 5 bases separated the two germline ends. This CDR3 comprises 12 residues. The CDR3 here is CASRLYQETQYF. DNA of the CDR3: TGTGCCAGCAGATTGTACCAAGAGACCCAGTACTTC.

This clonotype was counted at least ten times. V usage is TRBV7-9 and J usage is TRBJ2-5; D might be TRBD1 or TRBD2, each matching 5 bases. This CDR3 has 13 residues. Trimming took off 1 base at V and 5 bases at J, with 8 bases between the two ends. The germline gives CDR1 SEHNR, CDR2 FQNEAQ (reference sequence). This CDR3 reads CASSLVGTETQYF. CDR3 sequence (DNA): TGTGCCAGCAGCTTAGTTGGGACGGAGACCCAGTACTTC.

The chain uses TRBV5-1 and TRBJ1-1, with 7 bases matching TRBD1. The CDR3 extends over 15 amino acids. The J segment lost 2 bases and the V segment lost 0 bases, leaving 4 bases of the junction unmatched. Germline V gene data show CDR1 as SGHRS and CDR2 as YFSETQ. The CDR3 loop reads CASSLVGQKNTEAFF. CDR3 in DNA: TGCGCCAGCAGCTTGGTGGGACAGAAAAACACTGAAGCTTTCTTT.

This chain joins TRBV18 and TRBJ1-1; D is undetermined. From germline, CDR1 is KGHSH and CDR2 LQKENI. The CDR3 is 14 residues long. V shed 6 bases and J shed 3 bases, with 14 bases lying between them. The CDR3 region has the DNA TGTGCCAGCTCGCAACAAGAAAGGTACACTGAAGCTTTCTTT. It encodes CASSQQERYTEAFF.

This clonotype was observed a handful of times. V usage is TRBV24-1 and J usage is TRBJ2-3; D call uncertain. Trimming left V 3 bases short and J 2 bases short, with 14 bases between. CDR1 is KGHDR and CDR2 is SFDVKD in the germline V gene. The CDR3 is made up of 16 amino acids. CDR3: CATSDSRDRPTDTQYF. In DNA form, the CDR3 reads TGTGCCACCAGTGATAGTAGGGATCGCCCCACAGATACGCAGTATTTT.

This clonotype has only a few counts. The CDR3 is CASLSGILYSGYEQYF. CDR3 sequence (DNA): TGTGCCAGCCTTAGCGGGATACTCTACTCGGGCTACGAGCAGTACTTC. This sequence joins TRBV28 and TRBJ2-7, with 8 positions matching TRBD2. With V trimmed by 8 bases and J by 3 bases, 15 bases remained unmatched. CDR1 is MDHEN, CDR2 SYDVKM, per germline. The length of the CDR3 is 16 residues. Supplemented by reference TRBV28 and TRBJ2-7, the full variable domain reads DVKVTQSSRYLVKRTGEKVFLECVQDMDHENMFWYRQDPGLGLRLIYFSYDVKMKEKGDIPEGYSVSREKKERFSLILESASTNQTSMYLCASLSGILYSGYEQYFGPGTRLTVT.

V and J are TRBV15 and TRBJ2-3, with 7 nucleotides matching TRBD2. V dropped 1 base and J dropped 6; count of bases not matched to a gene: 13. In germline, CDR1 is LNHNV, CDR2 YYDKDF (reference sequence). This CDR3 spans 17 amino acids. In DNA form, the CDR3 reads TGTGCCACCAGCAGAGGGGGACTACCCAGCGCCAAGGATACGCAGTATTTT. Protein sequence: CATSRGGLPSAKDTQYF.

This clonotype was found a few times. This chain connects TRBV6-2 or TRBV6-3 to TRBJ2-7, with 11 bases that match TRBD2. The CDR3 is 15 residues long. Per the germline V gene, CDR1 is MNHEY and CDR2 is SVGEGT. J lost 5 bases, V lost 5 bases, and 8 bases had no gene match. CDR3 region: CASSPASGRFHEQYF. DNA for the CDR3: TGTGCCAGCAGTCCCGCTAGCGGGAGGTTCCACGAGCAGTACTTC.

This clonotype was seen many times. The V gene is TRBV19, the J gene TRBJ2-5; D is unresolved. V lost 5 bases to trimming and J lost 2 bases, with 18 bases between them. The CDR3 totals 16 residues. Germline loops: CDR1 LNHDA, CDR2 SQIVND (reference sequence). CDR3 loop: CASSVGRLNLQETQYF. The CDR3 coding sequence is TGTGCCAGTAGTGTGGGCCGGCTCAACTTACAAGAGACCCAGTACTTC.

There are a few counts of this clonotype. The rearrangement links TRBV12-3 or TRBV12-4 to TRBJ1-5; D may be TRBD1 (6 bases). V gave up 0 bases and J gave up 4 bases, with 16 bases separating them. This CDR3 spans 17 amino acids. DNA of the CDR3: TGTGCCAGCAGTTTAGCTTCTCACAGGGTAGGGAATCAGCCCCAGCATTTT. Translation gives CASSLASHRVGNQPQHF.

This clonotype was detected only a few times. The V call is TRBV11-3, the J call TRBJ2-5, with TRBD1 as a possible D gene (5 bases). The germline V gene encodes CDR1 SGHNT and CDR2 YENEEA. This CDR3 has 14 amino acids. The V gene lost 3 bases and the J gene lost 5 bases, with 13 bases spanning the gap. DNA for the CDR3: TGTGCCAGCAGCTTCGTCCAGGGATGGGAGACCCAGTACTTC. Its protein product is CASSFVQGWETQYF. Drawing the rest from reference TRBV11-3 and TRBJ2-5, the complete variable domain is EAGVVQSPRYKIIEKKQPVAFWCNPISGHNTLYWYLQNLGQGPELLIRYENEEAVDDSQLPKDRFSAERLKGVDSTLKIQPAELGDSAVYLCASSFVQGWETQYFGPGTRLLVL.

The J gene is TRBJ1-1, the V gene TRBV7-3, with TRBD1 matching over 10 bases. Germline-derived CDR1 and CDR2 are SGHTA and FQGTGA. The V and J ends lost 2 bases and 4 bases, in that order; junction bases with no gene match: 7. The CDR3 consists of 16 residues. Here the CDR3 DNA reads TGTGCCAGCAGCTTAGCCGGGACAGGGGCAAGCACTGAAGCTTTCTTT. Its protein product is CASSLAGTGASTEAFF.

The V and J genes are TRBV9 and TRBJ2-7, with unresolved D. This CDR3 comprises 15 residues. Germline values: CDR1 SGDLS, CDR2 YYNGEE. The CDR3 reads CAYPPLFFSSYEQYF. The CDR3 DNA is TGTGCTTATCCTCCACTCTTCTTCAGCTCCTACGAGCAGTACTTC.